A single T cell receptor beta chain is shown here with its context. Its antigen is unknown. Primers included in the PCR were 60 Vbeta and 13 Jbeta primers. The assay was immunoSEQ multiplex PCR, and TCRdb's table has in-frame clones only and misses some. The table has under 250,000 clones, approximately 80% seen once. These data come from a study of cytomegalovirus exposure and HLA in healthy donors. General observations from the study: HLA restriction was apparent for most CMV-associated TCR beta chains in a later analysis. Most TCR beta V segments were productive about 87% or about 30% of the time in an earlier analysis. Sequencing depth roughly uniform across donors was assumed in presence/absence analyses. In a later analysis, TCR beta V- and J-gene trimming showed a link to a missense DCLRE1C variant.

Germline V CDR1 and CDR2: MNHEY, SMNVEV (reference sequence). This CDR3 comprises 15 residues. The chain combines TRBV27 with TRBJ2-5; D is perhaps TRBD1 (6 bases). The DNA end is more similar to TRBJ2-7, so the J call may be wrong. The sample taken for sequencing was PBMCs. This TCR derives from a man between 50 and 59 years old in good health and CMV-seronegative. The CDR3 spells CASSLSGDMVYEQYF. The CDR3 DNA is TGTGCCAGCAGTTTATCTGGGGACATGGTTTACGAGCAGTACTTC.